This T cell receptor beta chain was identified during a study of T cell repertoires in cytomegalovirus infection. Study-level information: It was recently identified HLA-C-restricted and well-studied HLA-B-restricted CMV epitopes that the study used. Both a matching HLA type and CMV infection were indicated by public TCR beta signatures.

Using its own MiXCR run on the reads, TCRdb lists one record per CDR3 protein. The sample holds some 800,000 distinct CDR3 sequences, about 28% seen once. V lost 3 bases and J 8 bases, leaving 11 bases between the germline ends. The length of the CDR3 is 13 residues. Only a few counts were recorded for this clonotype. What it binds is not known. The chain links TRBV12-3 or TRBV12-4 to TRBJ2-1; D ambiguous. This clonotype was sampled from a human donor in good health (CMV status not recorded). Some clones in this sample may be carry-over from other donors' samples. This material consisted of cultured CD8+ T cells from PBMCs, taken from culture after CMV antigen stimulation. Here the CDR3 reads CASSFFVGDEQFF. CDR3 nucleotides: TGTGCCAGCAGTTTTTTTGTAGGCGATGAGCAGTTCTTC.